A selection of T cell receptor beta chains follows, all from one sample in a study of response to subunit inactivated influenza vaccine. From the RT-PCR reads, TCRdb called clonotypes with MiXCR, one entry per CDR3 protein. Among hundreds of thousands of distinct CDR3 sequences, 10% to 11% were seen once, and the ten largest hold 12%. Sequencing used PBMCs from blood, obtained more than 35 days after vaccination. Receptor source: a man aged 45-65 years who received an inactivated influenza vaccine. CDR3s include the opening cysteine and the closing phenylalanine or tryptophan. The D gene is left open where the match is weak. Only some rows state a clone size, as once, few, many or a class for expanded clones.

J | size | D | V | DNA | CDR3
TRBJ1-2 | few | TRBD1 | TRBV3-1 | TGTGCCAGCAGCCAATGGAATGGACAGGACTATGGCTACACCTTC | CASSQWNGQDYGYTF
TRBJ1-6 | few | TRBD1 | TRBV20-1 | TGCAGTGCTAGAGAGACAGGGGGCGGATCACCCCTCCACTTT | CSARETGGGSPLHF
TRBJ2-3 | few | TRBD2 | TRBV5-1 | TGCGCCAGCAGCTCTACTAGCGTCTTGACTAGCACAGATACGCAGTATTTT | CASSSTSVLTSTDTQYF
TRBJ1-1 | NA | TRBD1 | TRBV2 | TGTGCCAGCCGGGACAGGGGGCCGACCGGGACTGAAGCTTTCTTT | CASRDRGPTGTEAFF
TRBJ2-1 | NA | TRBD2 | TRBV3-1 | TGTGCCAGCAGCCCGCGGACTAGCGGGGGGTACAATGAGCAGTTCTTC | CASSPRTSGGYNEQFF
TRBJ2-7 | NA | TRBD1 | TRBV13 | TGTGCCAGCAGCTTAGGCAGGGGGAACAACGAGCAGTACTTC | CASSLGRGNNEQYF
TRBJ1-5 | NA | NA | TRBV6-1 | TGTGCCAGCAGTGAACCAGACAGGACGGTCGATCAGCCCCAGCATTTT | CASSEPDRTVDQPQHF
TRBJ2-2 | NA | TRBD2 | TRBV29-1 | TGCAGCGTTGGCCACCGGGAGGGTCGCACCGGGGAGCTGTTTTTT | CSVGHREGRTGELFF
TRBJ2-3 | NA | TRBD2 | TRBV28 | TGTGCCAGCAGCCATGACGGACTAGCGGGGCCCGCAGATACGCAGTATTTT | CASSHDGLAGPADTQYF
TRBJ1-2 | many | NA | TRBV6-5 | TGTGCCAGCAGTTACTCGCGGGCAGGGGATGGCTACACCTTC | CASSYSRAGDGYTF
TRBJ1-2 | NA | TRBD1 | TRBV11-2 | TGTGCCAGCAGCCCCCGGACAGGTGTATCTGGCTACACCTTC | CASSPRTGVSGYTF
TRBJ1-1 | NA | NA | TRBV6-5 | TGTGCCAGCAGTTACTCGAAGGGCCGGGCGGCTAGGTACACTGAAGCTTTCTTT | CASSYSKGRAARYTEAFF
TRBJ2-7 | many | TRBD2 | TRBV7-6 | TGTGCCAGCAGCTACAAGCAGGAGGCGGGGGATCCGGTAGAGCAGTACTTC | CASSYKQEAGDPVEQYF
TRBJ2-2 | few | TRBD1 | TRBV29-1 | TGCAGCGTAGACAGGGGTGACACCGGGGAGCTGTTTTTT | CSVDRGDTGELFF
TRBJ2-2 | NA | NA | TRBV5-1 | TGCGCCAGCAGCTTGTTTGCAGGGGCGAACACCGGGGAGCTGTTTTTT | CASSLFAGANTGELFF
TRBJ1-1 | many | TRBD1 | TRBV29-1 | TGCAGCGCCGGTGATGGGACAGTGACTCCCGGTACTGAAGCTTTCTTT | CSAGDGTVTPGTEAFF
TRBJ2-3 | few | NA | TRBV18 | TGTGCCAGCTCACCAAGAGATACGCAGTATTTT | CASSPRDTQYF
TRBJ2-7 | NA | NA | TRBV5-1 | TGCGCCAGCAGCTTGCAGGCAGGGGCCTACGAGCAGTACTTC | CASSLQAGAYEQYF
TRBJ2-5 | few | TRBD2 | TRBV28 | TGTGCCAGCACCCGACGGACTAGCGGGGGGTTAGAGACCCAGTACTTC | CASTRRTSGGLETQYF
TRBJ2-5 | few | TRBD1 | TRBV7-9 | TGTGCCAGCAGCTTCCAGGGGGCGATTGCGGAGACCCAGTACTTC | CASSFQGAIAETQYF
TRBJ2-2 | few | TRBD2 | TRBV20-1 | TGCAGTGCTAGTCGACTAGCGGGAGAGAGTAACACCGGGGAGCTGTTTTTT | CSASRLAGESNTGELFF
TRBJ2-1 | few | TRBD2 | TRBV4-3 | TGCGCCAGCAGCCAAGATCTGGCGGGAGGGCCTCCGGGGAATGAGCAGTTCTTC | CASSQDLAGGPPGNEQFF
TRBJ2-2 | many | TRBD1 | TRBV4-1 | TGCGCCAGCAGCCGGAACAGGGGTCTCGGGGAGCTGTTTTTT | CASSRNRGLGELFF
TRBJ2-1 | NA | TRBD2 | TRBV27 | TGTGCCAGCACTCCTGCGTGGGAGGGCCAGAACTATGAGCAGTTCTTC | CASTPAWEGQNYEQFF
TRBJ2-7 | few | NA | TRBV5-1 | TGCGCCAGCAGCTTGGTTGCGCGGGCCTCCTACGAGCAGTACTTC | CASSLVARASYEQYF
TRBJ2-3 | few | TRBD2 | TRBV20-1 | TGCAGTGCTTCCCACGGGGGGAGCACAGATACGCAGTATTTT | CSASHGGSTDTQYF
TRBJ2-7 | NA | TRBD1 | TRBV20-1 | TGCAGTGCTAGAGCCGGGGACAGCATGAACTACGAGCAGTACTTC | CSARAGDSMNYEQYF
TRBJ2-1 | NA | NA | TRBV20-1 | TGCAGTGCTGGACCGGGACGGACAAATGAGCAGTTCTTC | CSAGPGRTNEQFF
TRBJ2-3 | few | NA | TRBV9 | TGTGCCAGCAGCCACCAGACCAGCACAGATACGCAGTATTTT | CASSHQTSTDTQYF
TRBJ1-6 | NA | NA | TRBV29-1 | TGCAGCGTTGATTGGAGCTCCTATAATTCACCCCTCCACTTT | CSVDWSSYNSPLHF
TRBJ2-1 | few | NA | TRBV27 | TGTGCCAGCAGTTTAACAGGGTTCTACAATGAGCAGTTCTTC | CASSLTGFYNEQFF